There are many counts of the clone carrying this TCR beta chain. Antigen specificity is unknown. Breast cancer patients provided tissue from their axillary draining lymph nodes. V trimming: 5 bases; J trimming: 6 bases; junction bases outside the gene matches: 10. Germline values: CDR1 DFQATT, CDR2 SNEGSKA (reference sequence). The CDR3 consists of 14 residues. The data were taken from a study of breast tumors, draining lymph nodes, adjacent tissues. Regarding the study as a whole: Data only fit, rather than demonstrated, lymph node origin of most tumor T cells. The data were judged consistent with most tumor T cells coming from lymph node and expanding in tumor. Luminal-like breast cancer showed significantly higher tumor–nontumor repertoire similarity than basal-like. Tumor TCR diversity was below lymph nodes but above nontumor tissue.

TCRdb recomputed calls from the multiplex PCR reads with MiXCR, one row per CDR3 protein. The repertoire holds 150,000 to 250,000 distinct CDR3 sequences, with 25% to 40% as singletons. This rearrangement joins TRBV20-1 to TRBJ2-3; TRBD2 matches at 8 bases. The origin of this receptor is a female donor with breast cancer. Some clones in this sample may be carry-over from other donors' samples. Sequencing was carried out using axillary lymph node tissue. CDR3 nucleotide sequence: TGCAGTGCTGCCCCCGGGACTAGAGAGGATACGCAGTATTTT. Protein product: CSAAPGTREDTQYF.